This section outlines one TCR beta chain sequence together with its context. Its antigen is unidentified. The identical CDR3 is also encoded by other nucleotide sequences in the sample. Sequencing was performed with immunoSEQ multiplex PCR; in TCRdb, only in-frame clones are kept and a portion is missing. The sample shows about 1 million clones, roughly 70% of them seen only once. The study drew its donors from healthy HIV-negative adults without recent acute infections or vaccinations. The study separated CD4+ cells into CD45RA+ naive and CD45RA-negative memory subsets. This record comes from a study of shared clonotypes between healthy human individuals. The study's findings and limits: Generation probability values for non-shared clonotypes were lower than those for clonotypes shared by all four donors. Shared across several donors were roughly 5% of the naive CD4 clonotypes.

The V and J ends lost 0 bases and 10 bases respectively, with 10 bases between them. The length of the CDR3 is 13 residues. Per the germline V gene, CDR1 is SGHDN and CDR2 is FVKESK. The rearrangement links TRBV14 to TRBJ1-5; no clear D gene. The sequencing input was memory CD4+ T cells sorted from blood. Noted subset: CD45RA-negative fraction. The source is a man younger than 35 in good health. In DNA form, the CDR3 reads TGTGCCAGCAGCCAAGACCCTGGTAGTCCCCAGCATTTT. This gives the protein CASSQDPGSPQHF.